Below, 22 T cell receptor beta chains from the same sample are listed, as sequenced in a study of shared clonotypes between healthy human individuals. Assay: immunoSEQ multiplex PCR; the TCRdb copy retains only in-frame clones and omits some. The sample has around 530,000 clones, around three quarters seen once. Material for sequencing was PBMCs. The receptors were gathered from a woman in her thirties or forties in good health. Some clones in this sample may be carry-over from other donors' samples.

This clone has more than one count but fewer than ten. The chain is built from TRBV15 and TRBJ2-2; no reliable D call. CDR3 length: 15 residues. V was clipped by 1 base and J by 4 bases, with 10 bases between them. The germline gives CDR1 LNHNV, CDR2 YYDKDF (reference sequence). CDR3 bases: TGTGCCACCAGCAGAGGTGGGCGGCGCACCGGGGAGCTGTTTTTT. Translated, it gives CATSRGGRRTGELFF.

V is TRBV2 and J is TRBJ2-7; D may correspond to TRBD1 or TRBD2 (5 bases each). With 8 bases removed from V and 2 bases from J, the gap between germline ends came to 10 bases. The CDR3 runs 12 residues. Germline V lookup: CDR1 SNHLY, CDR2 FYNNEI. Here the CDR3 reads CASGRQTYEQYF. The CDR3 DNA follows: TGTGCCAGCGGGAGACAGACCTACGAGCAGTACTTC.

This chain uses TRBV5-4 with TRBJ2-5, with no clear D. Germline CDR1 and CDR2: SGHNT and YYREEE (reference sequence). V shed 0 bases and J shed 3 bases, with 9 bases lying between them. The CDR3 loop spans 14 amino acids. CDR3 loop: CASSLAFQKETQYF. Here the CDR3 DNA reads TGTGCCAGCAGCTTGGCCTTCCAGAAAGAGACCCAGTACTTC.

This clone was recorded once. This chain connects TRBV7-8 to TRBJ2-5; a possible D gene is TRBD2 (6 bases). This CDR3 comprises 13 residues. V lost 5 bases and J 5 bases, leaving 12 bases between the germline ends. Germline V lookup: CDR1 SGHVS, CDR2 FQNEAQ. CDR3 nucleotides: TGTGCCAGCAGCCCCACCCGGGGGGAGACCCAGTACTTC. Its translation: CASSPTRGETQYF.

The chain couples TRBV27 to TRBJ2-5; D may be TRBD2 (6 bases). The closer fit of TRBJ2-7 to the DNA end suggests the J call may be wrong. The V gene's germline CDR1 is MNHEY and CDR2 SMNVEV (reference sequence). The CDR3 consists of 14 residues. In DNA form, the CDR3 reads TGTGCCAGCAGATCGGGACTTAGGGCCTACGAGCAGTACTTC. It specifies CASRSGLRAYEQYF.

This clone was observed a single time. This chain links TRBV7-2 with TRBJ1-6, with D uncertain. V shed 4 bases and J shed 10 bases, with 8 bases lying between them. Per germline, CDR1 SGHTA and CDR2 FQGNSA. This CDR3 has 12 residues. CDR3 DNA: TGTGCCAGCAGCTACAAAGAATCACCCCTCCACTTT. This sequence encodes CASSYKESPLHF.

CDR3 residues: CATSREKLAEQFF. As DNA, the CDR3 is TGTGCCACCAGCAGAGAAAAACTAGCGGAGCAGTTCTTC. The chain has TRBV15 and TRBJ2-1; 7 bases agree with TRBD2. This CDR3 comprises 13 residues. The junction had 3 bases not matched to a gene; V was cut back by 0 bases and J by 10 bases. The germline CDR1 and CDR2 sequences are LNHNV and YYDKDF (reference sequence).

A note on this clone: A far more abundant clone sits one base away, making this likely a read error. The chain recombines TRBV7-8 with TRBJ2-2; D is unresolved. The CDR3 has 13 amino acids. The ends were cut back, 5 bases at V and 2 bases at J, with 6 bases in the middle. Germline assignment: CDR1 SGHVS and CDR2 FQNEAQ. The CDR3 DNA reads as TGTGCCAGCAGCCCTAAAAACACCGGGGAGCTGTTTTTT. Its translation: CASSPKNTGELFF.

The CDR3 nucleotides are TGTGCCAGCAGTGACGATGCGGGACAGCCGACAGATACGCAGTATTTT. Encoded protein: CASSDDAGQPTDTQYF. The chain joins TRBV6-4 to TRBJ2-3, with D possibly matching TRBD1 (7 bases). Germline lookup yields CDR1 MRHNA and CDR2 SNTAGT. The V end lost 2 bases, the J end lost 3 bases, and 15 bases lay between the germline ends. The CDR3 runs 16 residues.

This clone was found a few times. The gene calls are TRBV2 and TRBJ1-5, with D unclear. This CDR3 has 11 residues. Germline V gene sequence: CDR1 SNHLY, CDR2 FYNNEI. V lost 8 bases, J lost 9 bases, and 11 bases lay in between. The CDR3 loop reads CASGEGRPQHF. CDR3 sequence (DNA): TGTGCCAGCGGCGAAGGACGGCCCCAGCATTTT.

CDR3 in DNA: TGCGCCAGCAGCCAACAGGGGGCACCAACTAATGAAAAACTGTTTTTT. It encodes CASSQQGAPTNEKLFF. V gene TRBV5-1 combines with J gene TRBJ1-4, with 9 bases fitting TRBD1. Germline V gene sequence: CDR1 SGHRS, CDR2 YFSETQ. The CDR3 contains 16 residues. V lost 4 bases, J lost 0 bases, and 4 bases stayed unmatched.

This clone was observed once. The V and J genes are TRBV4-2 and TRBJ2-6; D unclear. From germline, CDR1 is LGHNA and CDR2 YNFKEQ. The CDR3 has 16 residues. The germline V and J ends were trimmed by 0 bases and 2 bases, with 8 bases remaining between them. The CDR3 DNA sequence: TGTGCCAGCAGCCAAGAAGGAGTGACTGGGGCCAACGTCCTGACTTTC. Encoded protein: CASSQEGVTGANVLTF.

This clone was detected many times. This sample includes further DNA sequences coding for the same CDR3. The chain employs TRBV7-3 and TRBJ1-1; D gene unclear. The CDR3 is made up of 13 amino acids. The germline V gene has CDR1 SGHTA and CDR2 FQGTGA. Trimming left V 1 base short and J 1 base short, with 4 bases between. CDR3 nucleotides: TGTGCCAGCAGCTTAAACAGGAACACTGAAGCTTTCTTT. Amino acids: CASSLNRNTEAFF.

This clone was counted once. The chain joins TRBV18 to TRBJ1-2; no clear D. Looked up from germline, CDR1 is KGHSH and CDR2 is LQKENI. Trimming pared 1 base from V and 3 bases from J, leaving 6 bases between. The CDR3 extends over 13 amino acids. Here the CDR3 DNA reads TGTGCCAGCTCACCACAGGGTGACTATGGCTACACCTTC. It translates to CASSPQGDYGYTF.

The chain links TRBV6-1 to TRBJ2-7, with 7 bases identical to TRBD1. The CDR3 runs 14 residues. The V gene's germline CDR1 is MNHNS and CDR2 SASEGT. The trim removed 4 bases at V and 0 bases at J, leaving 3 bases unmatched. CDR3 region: CASSGDRNSYEQYF. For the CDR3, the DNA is TGTGCCAGCAGTGGGGACAGAAACTCCTACGAGCAGTACTTC.

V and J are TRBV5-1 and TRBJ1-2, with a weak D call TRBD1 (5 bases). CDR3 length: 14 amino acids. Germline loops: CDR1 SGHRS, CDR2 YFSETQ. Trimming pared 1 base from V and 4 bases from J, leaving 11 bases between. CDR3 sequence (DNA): TGCGCCAGCAGCTTGAGCACAGGCGCCTATGGCTACACCTTC. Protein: CASSLSTGAYGYTF.

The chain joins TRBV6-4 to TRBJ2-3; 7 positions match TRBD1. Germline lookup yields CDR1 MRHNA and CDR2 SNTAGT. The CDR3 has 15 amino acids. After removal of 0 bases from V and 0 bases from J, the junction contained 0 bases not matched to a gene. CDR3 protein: CASSDSGQSTDTQYF. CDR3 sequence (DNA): TGTGCCAGCAGTGACTCGGGACAGAGCACAGATACGCAGTATTTT.

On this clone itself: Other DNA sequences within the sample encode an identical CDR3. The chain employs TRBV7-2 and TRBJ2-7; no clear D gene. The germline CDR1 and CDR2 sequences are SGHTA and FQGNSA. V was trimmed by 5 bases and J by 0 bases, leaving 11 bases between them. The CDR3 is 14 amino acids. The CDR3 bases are TGTGCCAGCAGCCCGGACCGCAACTCCTACGAGCAGTACTTC. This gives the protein CASSPDRNSYEQYF.

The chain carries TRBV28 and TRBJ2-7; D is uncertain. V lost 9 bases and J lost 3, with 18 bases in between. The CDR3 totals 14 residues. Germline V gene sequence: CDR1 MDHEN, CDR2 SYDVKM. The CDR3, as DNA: TGTGCCAGTCCGCAGGCCTGCGCCCGCTACGAGCAGTACTTC. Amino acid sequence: CASPQACARYEQYF.

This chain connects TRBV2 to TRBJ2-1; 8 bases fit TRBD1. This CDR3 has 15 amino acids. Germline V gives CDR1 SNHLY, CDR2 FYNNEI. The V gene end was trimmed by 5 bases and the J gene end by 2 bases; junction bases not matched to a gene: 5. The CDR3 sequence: CASSWDRFPYNEQFF. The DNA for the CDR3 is TGTGCCAGCAGTTGGGACAGGTTCCCCTACAATGAGCAGTTCTTC.

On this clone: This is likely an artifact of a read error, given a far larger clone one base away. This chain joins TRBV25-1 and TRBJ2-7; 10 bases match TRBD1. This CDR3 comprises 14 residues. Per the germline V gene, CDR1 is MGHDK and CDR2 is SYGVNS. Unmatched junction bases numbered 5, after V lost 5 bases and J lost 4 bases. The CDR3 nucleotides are TGTGCCAGCAGTCAGACAGGGGGCACATACGAGCAGTACTTC. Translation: CASSQTGGTYEQYF.

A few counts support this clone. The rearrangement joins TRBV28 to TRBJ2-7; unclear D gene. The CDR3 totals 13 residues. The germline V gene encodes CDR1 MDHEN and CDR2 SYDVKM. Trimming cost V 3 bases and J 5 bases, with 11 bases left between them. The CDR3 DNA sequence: TGTGCCAGCAGTTTCGACCCCCAACACGAGCAGTACTTC. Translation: CASSFDPQHEQYF.